This T cell receptor (beta chain) was profiled in a study of shared clonotypes between healthy human individuals. Whole-study results and caveats: Naive subsets, compared against memory subsets, generally had larger estimated richness values.

Method: immunoSEQ multiplex PCR; TCRdb's copy keeps in-frame clones and lacks some. The sample carries around 1,000,000 clones, approximately 80% recorded once. A note on this clone: No antigen is known for it.

The clonotype comes from a man between 18 and 35 years old in good health. Some clones in this sample may be carry-over from other donors' samples. Sequencing input: memory CD4+ T cells from PBMCs. The subset was: CD45RA-negative fraction.

The CDR3 bases are TGTGCCAGCAGCTTCACGACGGGGAACACTGAAGCTTTCTTT. This codes for CASSFTTGNTEAFF. This rearrangement joins TRBV11-2 to TRBJ1-1; D remains ambiguous. The V and J ends lost 3 bases and 1 base respectively, with 9 bases between them. The CDR3 sequence is 14 residues long. CDR1 is SGHAT and CDR2 is FQNNGV in the germline V gene.